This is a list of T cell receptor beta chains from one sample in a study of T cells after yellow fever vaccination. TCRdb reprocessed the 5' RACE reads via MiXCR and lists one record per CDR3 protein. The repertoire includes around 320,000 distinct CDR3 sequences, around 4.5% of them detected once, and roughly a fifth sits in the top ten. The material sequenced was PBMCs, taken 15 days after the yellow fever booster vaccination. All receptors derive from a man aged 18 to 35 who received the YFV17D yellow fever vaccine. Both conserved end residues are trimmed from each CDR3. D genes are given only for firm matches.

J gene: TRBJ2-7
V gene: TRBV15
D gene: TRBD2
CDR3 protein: ATSRPLAGGSYEQY

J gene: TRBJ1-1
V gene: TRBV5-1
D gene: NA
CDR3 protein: ASSLEGVGATEAF

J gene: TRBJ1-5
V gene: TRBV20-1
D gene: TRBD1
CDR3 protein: SASGPGGSQPQH

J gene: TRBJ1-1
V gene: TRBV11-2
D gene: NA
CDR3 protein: ASSLGGAWEVTEAF

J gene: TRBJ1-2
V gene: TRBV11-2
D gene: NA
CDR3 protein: ASSLEGAISPVYGYT

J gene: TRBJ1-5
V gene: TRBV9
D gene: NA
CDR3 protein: ASSVGADENQPQH

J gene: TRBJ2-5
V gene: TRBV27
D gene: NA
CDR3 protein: ASSLFGPQETQY

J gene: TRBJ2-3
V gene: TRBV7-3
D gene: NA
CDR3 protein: ASSSSGGYTQY

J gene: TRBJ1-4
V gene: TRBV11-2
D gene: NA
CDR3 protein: ASNPYTGISNEKLF

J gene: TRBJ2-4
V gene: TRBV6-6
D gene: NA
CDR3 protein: ASKLTVEIAKNIQY

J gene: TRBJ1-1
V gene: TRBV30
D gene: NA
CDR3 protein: AWSFYGGVTEAF